This TCR beta chain appears in the sequencing data of a study of cytomegalovirus exposure and HLA in healthy donors (dated by TCRdb to about 2017). About the investigation overall: An earlier analysis of approximately 640 of the donors reported 250 to 300 Gb of sequence data and 100 million to 140 million unique TCR beta sequences from 150 million to 200 million T cells. Every repertoire in the discovery cohort had been generated on one and the same sequencing platform. In an earlier analysis of 500 to 650 of the donors, high-throughput TCR beta sequencing was used to judge whether each TCR beta V gene segment behaved as functional or pseudogenic. To study patterns of TCR occurrence, a later analysis re-analyzed previously published TCR beta repertoires from hundreds of donors and added high-resolution HLA genotyping. An early release covering roughly 600 HLA-typed donors comprised approximately 290 gigabases of sequencing data and around 80 million unique TCR sequences. Across under 500 genotyped donors of the cohort, an average of about 240,000 unique TCR beta nucleotide sequences per donor were sequenced, and approximately 17% of those sequences were non-productive. To predict cytomegalovirus infection status, the study brought together high-throughput TCR immunosequencing, statistical association of individual TCRs with disease status, and machine learning. The study used immunosequencing to profile the T cell repertoires of hundreds of subjects and linked those repertoires to cytomegalovirus serostatus. Four to six DR-DQ haplotypes were handled as single units for association and clustering, since linkage in the cohort was strong. A separate validation cohort of roughly 130 different subjects was used in addition to the roughly 640-subject first cohort. Genome-wide SNP genotypes for about 55% of the roughly 670 donors were used in a later genetic analysis, which treated that subset as a discovery cohort. Class I and class II HLA loci were covered by the typing at four-digit resolution. Typing coverage differed by locus: A, B, C, DRB1 and DQB1 were typed in about 620-640 donors, DQA1 in 522, DPA1 in 600 to 610, and DPB1 in 472. The aim of the study was to test whether cataloging public T cell receptors could identify signatures of past pathogen exposure. The later analysis used no new phenotypic data to find candidate immune exposures, relying instead on TCR beta sequences and their occurrence across donors. Of the roughly 400 genotyped donors, over 70% fell in the genetic ancestry cluster associated with self-reported Caucasian donors. Donor age, sex, ethnicity and CMV serostatus were collected together with the repertoire data. The research as a whole found: A further reported finding was that TCR beta sequences accurately predicted the HLA-A and HLA-B alleles for most subjects in the first cohort. The 87-base-pair reads could not distinguish some IMGT-functional V segments, including TRBV6-2 and TRBV6-3, so those segments were excluded. According to the authors, the approach could potentially be generalized to other disease states and immunological phenotypes. In vitro tests confirmed that a few of the cytomegalovirus-associated TCR beta chains recognize cytomegalovirus antigens. A group of highly shared sequence variants was considered likely to be a technical artifact of the sequencing pipeline. Presence/absence analyses assumed roughly uniform sequencing depth across donors, an assumption that may not hold. In a later analysis, the rate of TCR association differed among HLA loci, with DRB1 alleles having the most associated TCRs and HLA-C alleles having the fewest. Because counts were too low, around 17 rarely observed V segments, including chromosome 9 orphons, were left out of the earlier analysis of 587 of the donors. According to a later analysis, parvovirus B19, influenza, CMV and Epstein-Barr virus appeared linked to several top co-occurrence clusters. The classifier was reported to diagnose cytomegalovirus status with high specificity and sensitivity in both the original cohort and the validation cohort. Specific HLA alleles were associated with roughly 17,000 TCR beta sequences at a false discovery rate of 0.05 in a later analysis. An earlier analysis of around 540 of the donors showed that most TCR beta V segments appeared in productive rearrangements either about 90% or about 30% of the time, which broadly matched IMGT annotations. CMV serostatus was the only immune exposure information available for the cohort. Strong co-occurrence of HLA alleles, especially DR and DQ, made assigning TCR associations to individual alleles difficult. Most TCR sequences were seen in very few donors, while some public TCRs were found in many individuals. Linkage disequilibrium might explain the correlated functional status among segregating V segments, but an unknown experimental factor could not be excluded. An association between a missense DCLRE1C variant and V-gene and J-gene trimming of TCR beta chains was found in a later genetic analysis and replicated in an independent cohort. In a later genetic analysis, fewer N-insertions in productive TCRs were reported among donors in an Asian-associated ancestry cluster than the approximately 710-donor mean. A total of 150 to 200 TCR beta chains were listed by the study as associated with cytomegalovirus. A later analysis found that HLA-associated TCR beta chains were more clonally expanded and had lower generation probabilities than equally common non-associated chains. Because HLA typing was unavailable for some donors at each locus, only the typed subset was used in association tests. According to a later analysis, most CMV-associated TCR beta chains appeared to be HLA-restricted, and the HLA associations seemed to be driven largely by CMV exposure. This cohort had only TCR beta chains sequenced, and the lack of alpha or paired-chain data limited which features could be detected.

The cohort consisted of 600 or so healthy bone marrow donors. At the time of sampling, all cohort members were nominally healthy, though unrecorded immune exposures were likely present. The donor tested CMV seropositive, placing the donor among the 289 seropositive members of the cohort. Every donor gave a peripheral blood sample, and the peripheral blood mononuclear cells from that sample were used for TCR beta sequencing. Genomic DNA was extracted from the blood cell samples with the Qiagen DNeasy Blood Extraction Kit. The library was built by means of the immunoSEQ multiplex PCR assay. A mixture of 60 forward primers for TCR Vbeta segments and 13 reverse primers for TCR Jbeta segments was used in the multiplex PCR. The CDR3 region of rearranged TCR beta genes was amplified from genomic DNA with a multiplex PCR assay. On the Illumina HiSeq System, the amplified TCR beta libraries were sequenced as 87-base-pair reads. Under the source paper's analysis protocol: In a later analysis, tens of millions of unique TCR beta chains were counted across the roughly 670 repertoires, and some 10 million of these chains were shared by at least two donors. Raw reads were error-corrected and collapsed into unique sequences with a nearest-neighbor algorithm that merged closely related sequences to remove PCR and sequencing errors. To assign V, D and J gene segments, CDR3 sequences were aligned to IMGT reference sequences. For a sequence to be retained, a match of at least six nucleotides was required to both a V gene segment and a J gene segment. Rearrangements were classified as productive when the CDR3 lacked stop codons and remained in frame with V and J, and all other rearrangements were classified as non-productive. Following IMGT convention, CDR3 was defined as the stretch from the second conserved V-encoded cysteine up to the conserved J-encoded phenylalanine. The earlier analysis of approximately 500 of the donors excluded sequences that lacked an unambiguous match to a single V gene segment. In an earlier analysis of several hundred of the donors, V segments were called functional above 56.7% productive rearrangements and were called segregating when the between-donor standard deviation exceeded 5%. To diagnose cytomegalovirus status from the catalog of TCR beta chain sequences, a statistical classification framework was built. V and J gene assignment, in a later analysis, came from comparing TCR nucleotide sequences with IMGT/GENE-DB human TR gene sequences. Using the TCRdist pipeline, a later analysis assigned CDR3 sequences along with most-parsimonious VDJ recombination scenarios. In a later analysis, each TCR beta chain was defined by its CDR3 amino acid sequence together with its V-gene family, and reads lacking a unique V-gene family were excluded. A later analysis removed 550 to 650 highly shared, low-generation-probability nucleotide sequences to deal with suspected cross-contamination and a sequencing artifact. For each public chain, a later analysis derived a clonal expansion index from normalized ranks of inferred template counts within each repertoire. Generation probabilities in a later analysis came from a VDJ recombination model fitted to out-of-frame rearrangements, and those results were checked against IGoR. Hypergeometric tests were used in a later analysis to score TCR-TCR, TCR-HLA and TCR-CMV co-occurrence, with a repertoire-size bias correction applied to the TCR pairs. False discovery rates were estimated in a later analysis by permuting HLA or CMV assignments 20 times. In a later analysis, co-occurring TCRs were grouped using DBSCAN, with TCRdist sequence similarity added in when clustering inside HLA-allele-positive subsets. For co-occurrence clustering, repertoires with fewer than 30,000 or more than 120,000 public chains were excluded, along with roughly five repertoires with anomalous nucleotide sharing. What TCRdb holds here is the immuneACCESS table cut down to in-frame rearrangements. Part of the clones is not present; checked against another copy, under half of the missing clones reflect an unresolved V gene, and the others are unexplained. Clone size and the V and J calls come from that table; the DNA yielded D and trimming. For this sample there are about 300,000 clones; roughly 85% appear just once. Of the sample, almost 4% falls within the top ten clones.

As concerns this clone: Its antigen specificity is not known. There are no base qualities to consult, and no much larger clone falls within one base.

Taken from cysteine to phenylalanine, the CDR3 has 16 residues. The only DNA kept is the CDR3, 48 bases in frame from the first base. At the junction V is shortened by 1 base and J by 10 bases, with 21 bases in between. CDR1 and CDR2 are read off the germline V gene as SGHRS and YFSETQ. Sequencing was done on a sample of PBMCs. The chain is assembled from TRBV5-1 and TRBJ2-1; possibly the D gene is TRBD1, per 5 matching bases. This TCR was recovered from a man aged 35-49 years in good health and CMV-seropositive. Here is the DNA: TGCGCCAGCAGCTTGTGGGTCAGCCAGGGAATTGGGGAGCAGTTCTTC. Its protein reads: CASSLWVSQGIGEQFF.